Listed below are T cell receptor beta chains from one sample, sequenced in a study of post-analysis software for immune sequencing data. A single record per CDR3 protein comes from TCRdb applying MiXCR to the PCR reads. The sample records hundreds of thousands of distinct CDR3 sequences, under 55% being singletons. Sequenced: blood. The receptors derive from a girl aged 10 to 17 with multiple sclerosis. The CDR3 runs from the conserved cysteine through the conserved F or W. The order of the fields is D gene, clone size, V gene, J gene, CDR3 length, CDR3 DNA, CDR3 protein. A D gene is named only where the DNA matches it firmly. Size tells how often a clone was seen (once, few, many) or the class of an expanded clone, and some rows leave it out.

>.|.|TRBV12-3/TRBV12-4|TRBJ2-7|14
TGTGCCAGCAGTCAGAACAGGGATCCCTACGAGCAGTACTTC
CASSQNRDPYEQYF
>.|.|TRBV18|TRBJ2-1|11
TGTGCCAGCTCGGTCAACAATGAGCAGTTCTTC
CASSVNNEQFF
>TRBD2|.|TRBV19|TRBJ2-1|16
TGTGCCAGTAGCAGACTAGCGGGAGGGCTTGGCAATGAGCAGTTCTTC
CASSRLAGGLGNEQFF
>.|.|TRBV5-1|TRBJ2-6|18
TGCGCCAGCAGCTTGGAGGTGGGCTCGATCTCTGGGGCCAACGTCCTGACTTTC
CASSLEVGSISGANVLTF
>.|.|TRBV29-1|TRBJ1-1|14
TGCAGCGCGATACAGGGTCTGGGGGTCACTGAAGCTTTCTTT
CSAIQGLGVTEAFF
>.|.|TRBV6-6|TRBJ1-5|12
TGTGCCAGCAGTTACTTCCGGGGAACCCAGCATTTT
CASSYFRGTQHF
>.|few|TRBV5-1|TRBJ2-1|13
TGCGCCAGCAGCTTGGCCCCCACCAATGAGCAGTTCTTC
CASSLAPTNEQFF
>.|.|TRBV20-1|TRBJ1-6|13
TGCAGTGCTAGACGGTCGGTCAATTCACCCCTCCACTTT
CSARRSVNSPLHF
>.|few|TRBV5-1|TRBJ2-6|16
TGCGCCAGCAGCTTGGCTTCAGGGACCGGGGCCAACGTCCTGACTTTC
CASSLASGTGANVLTF
>.|few|TRBV20-1|TRBJ2-3|13
TGCAGTCAAGGAGCTAGCGGCACAGATACGCAGTATTTT
CSQGASGTDTQYF
>.|few|TRBV20-1|TRBJ2-7|14
TGCAGTGCTACGGACGGGTCCATCCCCTACGAGCAGTACTTC
CSATDGSIPYEQYF
>.|.|TRBV5-1|TRBJ2-7|14
TGCGCCAGCAGCCCCCCAGGGATCGCCTACGAGCAGTACTTC
CASSPPGIAYEQYF
>TRBD1|.|TRBV6-1|TRBJ2-1|16
TGTGCCAGCACCACTAAGGGGGACAGGATTGACAATGAGCAGTTCTTC
CASTTKGDRIDNEQFF
>TRBD1|.|TRBV5-1|TRBJ2-7|15
TGCGCCAGCAGCCTTACAGGGGTTACAGGCTACGAGCAGTACTTC
CASSLTGVTGYEQYF
>TRBD1|.|TRBV10-3|TRBJ1-2|14
TGTGCCATCAGTGATGACAGGGGACGGTATGGCTACACCTTC
CAISDDRGRYGYTF
>.|.|TRBV12-3/TRBV12-4|TRBJ2-5|15
TGTGCCAGCAGTTTGGGAAATTATGAGGGGGAGACCCAGTACTTC
CASSLGNYEGETQYF
>TRBD2|once|TRBV5-6|TRBJ2-3|15
TGTGCCAGCAGCTTGCCTAGCGGGATGACAGATACGCAGTATTTT
CASSLPSGMTDTQYF
>TRBD2|.|TRBV20-1|TRBJ2-5|14
TGCAGTGCTCCCCAAGCGGGAGAGAAAGAGACCCAGTACTTC
CSAPQAGEKETQYF
>.|few|TRBV20-1|TRBJ2-1|15
TGCAGTGCTAGAGACCAGCGGAACCCCTACAATGAGCAGTTCTTC
CSARDQRNPYNEQFF
>.|.|TRBV4-3|TRBJ2-5|14
TGCGTCAGCAGCCAAGATTATAGGGCGGAGACCCAGTACTTC
CVSSQDYRAETQYF
>.|.|TRBV7-2|TRBJ2-5|16
TGTGCCAGCAGCTTAGTCCTGGGGACGACCCAAGAGACCCAGTACTTC
CASSLVLGTTQETQYF
>TRBD2|.|TRBV4-1|TRBJ2-1|16
TGCGCCAGCAGCCAAGACCCCAGCGGGGGATACAATGAGCAGTTCTTC
CASSQDPSGGYNEQFF
>.|.|TRBV7-9|TRBJ2-7|10
TGTGCCAGCAAGGGCACAGAGCAGTACTTC
CASKGTEQYF